The T cell receptor beta chain described here comes from a study of identical twins. The table lists this clonotype with a few counts. Its antigen is not identified. Overall study results and limits: Whereas memory repertoires showed no such difference, abundant cord blood beta clonotypes carried fewer insertions.

V lost 9 bases to trimming and J lost 1 base; unmatched junction nucleotides: 9. The CDR3 runs 15 residues. Germline lookup yields CDR1 MNHNS and CDR2 SASEGT. TCRdb reanalysed the 5' RACE reads using MiXCR and keeps one entry per CDR3 protein. The sample consists of some 630,000 distinct CDR3 sequences, around 7.4% of them appearing once. A further study also used this sample, focusing on yellow fever vaccine responses in identical twins.

Sequenced material: PBMCs. This chain joins TRBV6-1 and TRBJ2-3; 8 bases are a match to TRBD2. This receptor was identified in a woman between 18 and 30 years old in good health. The CDR3 DNA is TGTGCCAGTAACGAGCGGGAGTCGGGCACAGATACGCAGTATTTT. Translating gives CASNERESGTDTQYF.